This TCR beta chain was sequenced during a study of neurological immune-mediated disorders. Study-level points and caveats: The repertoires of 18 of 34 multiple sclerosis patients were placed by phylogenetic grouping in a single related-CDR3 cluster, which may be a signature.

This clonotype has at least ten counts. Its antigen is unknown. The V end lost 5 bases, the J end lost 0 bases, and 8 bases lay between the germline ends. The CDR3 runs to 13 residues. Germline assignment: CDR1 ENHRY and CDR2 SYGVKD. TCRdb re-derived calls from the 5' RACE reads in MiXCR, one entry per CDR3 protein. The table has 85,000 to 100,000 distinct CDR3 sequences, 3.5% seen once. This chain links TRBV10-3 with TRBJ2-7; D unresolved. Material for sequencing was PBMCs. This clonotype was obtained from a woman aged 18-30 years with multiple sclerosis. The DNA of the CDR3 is TGTGCCATCAGTCAGATGAGCTCCTACGAGCAGTACTTC. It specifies CAISQMSSYEQYF.